This TCR beta chain was recorded in a study of shared clonotypes between healthy human individuals. Study summary: Those who served as donors were two women and a few men between the ages of 18 and 49.

Findings and caveats of the study: Among donors, sharing of clonotypes was expected to be affected by sequencing depth.

The V gene's germline CDR1 is SGHTA and CDR2 FQGNSA. The length of the CDR3 is 14 residues. With 5 bases removed from V and 3 bases from J, the gap between germline ends came to 14 bases. Genomic DNA per cell subset filled all wells of several immunoSEQ plates. The authors' processing: Filtering differed since immunoSEQ provided only junctions, with no quality scores. Sequenced by immunoSEQ multiplex PCR; TCRdb stores in-frame clones only, minus some. V and J calls and clone size are given by that table; D and trimming were obtained from the DNA. In the table there are fewer than 600,000 clones, 70% to 80% of which are singletons. To note about this clone: Its antigen is not known.

The rearrangement uses TRBV7-2 and TRBJ2-7; a weak D match, TRBD2 (7 bases). Sequencing input: PBMCs. This TCR was recovered from a woman aged 40-49 years in good health. Some clones in this sample may be carry-over from other donors' samples. The CDR3 nucleotides read TGTGCCAGCAGCCGAGGGGGGGGAAACTACGAGCAGTACTTC. Translating it yields CASSRGGGNYEQYF.